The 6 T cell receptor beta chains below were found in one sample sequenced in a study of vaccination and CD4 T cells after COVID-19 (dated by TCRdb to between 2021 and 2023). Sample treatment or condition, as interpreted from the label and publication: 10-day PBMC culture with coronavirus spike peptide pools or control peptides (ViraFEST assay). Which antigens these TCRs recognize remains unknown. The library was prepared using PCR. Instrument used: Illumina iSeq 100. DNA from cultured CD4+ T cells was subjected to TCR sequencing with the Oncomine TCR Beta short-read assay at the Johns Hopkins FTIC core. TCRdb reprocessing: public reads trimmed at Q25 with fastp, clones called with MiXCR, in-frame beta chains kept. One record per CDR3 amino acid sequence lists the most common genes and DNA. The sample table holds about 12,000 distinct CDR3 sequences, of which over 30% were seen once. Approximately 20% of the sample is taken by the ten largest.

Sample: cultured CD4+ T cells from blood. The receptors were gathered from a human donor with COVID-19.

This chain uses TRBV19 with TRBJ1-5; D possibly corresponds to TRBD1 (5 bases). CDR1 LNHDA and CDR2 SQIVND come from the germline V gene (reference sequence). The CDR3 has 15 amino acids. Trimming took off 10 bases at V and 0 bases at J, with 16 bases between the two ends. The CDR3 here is CATLIGADSNQPQHF. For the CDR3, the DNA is TGTGCCACTCTAATCGGGGCGGATAGCAATCAGCCCCAGCATTTT. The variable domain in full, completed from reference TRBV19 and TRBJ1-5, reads DGGITQSPKYLFRKEGQNVTLSCEQNLNHDAMYWYRQDPGQGLRLIYYSQIVNDFQKGDIAEGYSVSREKKESFPLTVTSAQKNPTAFYLCATLIGADSNQPQHFGDGTRLSIL.

The CDR3 DNA sequence: TGTGCCACCAGCAGAGTTGGACTAGCGGGGTACAATGAGCAGTTCTTC. It encodes CATSRVGLAGYNEQFF. V usage is TRBV15 and J usage is TRBJ2-1; TRBD2 aligns across 12 bases. V shed 1 base, J shed 4 bases, and the junction held 2 bases outside the gene matches. There are 16 residues in the CDR3. Germline V CDR1 and CDR2: LNHNV, YYDKDF (reference sequence).

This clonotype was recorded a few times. The CDR3 DNA reads as TGTGCCAGCAGAGAGGGACAGGGCGGCTATGGCTACACCTTC. Translation: CASREGQGGYGYTF. The chain couples TRBV2 to TRBJ1-2; 9 bases map to TRBD1. The germline gives CDR1 SNHLY, CDR2 FYNNEI. The CDR3 extends over 14 amino acids. Trimming removed 6 bases from V and 4 bases from J; junction bases left unmatched: 6.

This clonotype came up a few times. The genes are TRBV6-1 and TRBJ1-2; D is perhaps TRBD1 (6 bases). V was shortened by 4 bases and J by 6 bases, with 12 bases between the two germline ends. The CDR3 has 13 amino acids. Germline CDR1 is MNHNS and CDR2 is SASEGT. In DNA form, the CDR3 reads TGTGCCAGCAGTGTGGAACAGGGACATGGCTACACCTTC. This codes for CASSVEQGHGYTF.

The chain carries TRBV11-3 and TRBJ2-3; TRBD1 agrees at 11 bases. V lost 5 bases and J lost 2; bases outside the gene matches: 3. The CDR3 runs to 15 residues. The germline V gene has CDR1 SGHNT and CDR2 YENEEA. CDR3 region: CASSPGQGATDTQYF. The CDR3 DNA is TGTGCCAGCAGCCCAGGACAGGGGGCCACAGATACGCAGTATTTT.

In DNA form, the CDR3 reads TGTGCCAGCAGCCCAGTCTTGCGGGGGGAGCTGTTTTTT. Amino acid sequence: CASSPVLRGELFF. The chain joins TRBV7-2 to TRBJ2-2; no definite D call. V dropped 5 bases and J dropped 8 bases, with 12 bases sitting between them. CDR1 and CDR2 (germline): SGHTA, FQGNSA. The CDR3 is 13 residues long. Filled out from reference TRBV7-2 and TRBJ2-2, the complete variable domain reads GAGVSQSPSNKVTEKGKDVELRCDPISGHTALYWYRQSLGQGLEFLIYFQGNSAPDKSGLPSDRFSAERTGGSVSTLTIQRTQQEDSAVYLCASSPVLRGELFFGEGSRLTVL.